The 16 T cell receptor beta chains presented below share a single source sample, sequenced in a study of blood T cells in healthy people across ages. A second PCR of about 6 to 12 cycles used a sample-barcoded 5' primer and a J-beta primer mix. A single record per CDR3 protein comes from TCRdb applying MiXCR to the 5' RACE reads. The sample yields 1.8 million or so distinct CDR3 sequences, about 39% seen once. Sequences were obtained from blood. These receptors all come from a human donor in good health.

The rearrangement links TRBV6-1 to TRBJ1-1; D unresolved. The CDR3 runs 17 residues. Germline CDR1 is MNHNS and CDR2 is SASEGT. Trimming left V 1 base short and J 1 base short, with 16 bases between. CDR3 bases: TGTGCCAGCAGTGAAGTTGTCCACGAGGCCTCGAACACTGAAGCTTTCTTT. Protein: CASSEVVHEASNTEAFF.

CDR3 sequence (DNA): TGCGCCAGCAGCCAATTACGGGACAGGGGAAGTGGCGGCTACACCTTC. Protein: CASSQLRDRGSGGYTF. The gene calls are TRBV4-1 and TRBJ1-2; 10 bases align to TRBD1. The CDR3 totals 16 residues. Trimming removed 2 bases from V and 8 bases from J; junction bases left unmatched: 11. The V gene's germline CDR1 is MGHRA and CDR2 YSYEKL.

The V and J genes are TRBV3-1 and TRBJ1-1; 9 bases match TRBD1. Germline-derived CDR1 and CDR2 are LGHDT and YNNKEL (reference sequence). This CDR3 contains 13 residues. Trimming removed 8 bases from V and 4 bases from J; junction bases left unmatched: 5. CDR3 bases: TGTGCCAGCGCCGGGACAGGGCGCACTGAAGCTTTCTTT. Amino acid sequence: CASAGTGRTEAFF.

This clonotype was seen a few times. The chain is built from TRBV6-5 and TRBJ2-6, with a weak D call TRBD2 (6 bases). CDR1 and CDR2 from the germline V gene are MNHEY and SVGAGI. V was cut by 8 bases and J by 0 bases, with 8 bases left in between. The CDR3 sequence is 14 residues long. This CDR3 reads CASHSGSGANVLTF. The CDR3 DNA is TGTGCCAGCCATAGCGGCTCTGGGGCCAACGTCCTGACTTTC.

This clonotype was picked up a small number of times. CDR3 protein: CASSLWGGDYNEQFF. The CDR3 nucleotides read TGTGCCAGCAGTCTGTGGGGGGGGGATTACAATGAGCAGTTCTTC. This rearrangement joins TRBV2 to TRBJ2-1; 7 bases are a match to TRBD2. Trimming took 5 bases from V and 4 from J; bases not matched to a gene: 8. From germline, CDR1 is SNHLY and CDR2 FYNNEI. The length of the CDR3 is 15 residues.

The chain links TRBV4-2 to TRBJ1-2, with unresolved D. The CDR3 sequence is 14 residues long. V was trimmed by 1 base and J by 4 bases, leaving 10 bases between them. CDR1 LGHNA and CDR2 YNFKEQ come from the germline V gene. CDR3 region: CASSQVLTSYGYTF. The CDR3 nucleotides read TGTGCCAGCAGCCAAGTTTTAACTTCCTATGGCTACACCTTC.

The chain is built from TRBV3-1 and TRBJ2-5; D tentatively reads TRBD1 or TRBD2 (5 bases each). CDR1 and CDR2 (germline): LGHDT, YNNKEL (reference sequence). Trimming pared 0 bases from V and 11 bases from J, leaving 19 bases between. The CDR3 contains 15 residues. CDR3 bases: TGTGCCAGCAGCCAAGATTCAGGGACCCTCGTTAAGCAGTACTTC. This encodes CASSQDSGTLVKQYF.

V and J are TRBV11-2 and TRBJ2-1; 8 nucleotides agree with TRBD2. This CDR3 has 16 amino acids. The ends lost 3 bases at V and 2 bases at J; junction bases unmatched: 6. Germline loops: CDR1 SGHAT, CDR2 FQNNGV. The CDR3 loop reads CASSFLDGGAYNEQFF. CDR3 nucleotides: TGTGCCAGCAGCTTTCTTGACGGGGGGGCCTACAATGAGCAGTTCTTC.

The chain has TRBV29-1 and TRBJ2-1; D is unclear. Germline V gene sequence: CDR1 SQVTM, CDR2 ANQGSEA. V was clipped by 1 base and J by 0 bases, with 10 bases between them. The CDR3 runs 15 residues. CDR3 in DNA: TGCAGCGTTGAAGGTGCGAGCGTCTCCTACAATGAGCAGTTCTTC. Encoded protein: CSVEGASVSYNEQFF.

This rearrangement joins TRBV7-2 to TRBJ2-4; the D is unclear. The CDR3 contains 13 residues. The V end was cut by 0 bases, the J end by 7 bases, with 7 bases between. Per the germline V gene, CDR1 is SGHTA and CDR2 is FQGNSA. CDR3 loop: CASSLAPRNIQYF. In DNA form, the CDR3 reads TGTGCCAGCAGCTTAGCCCCTCGGAACATTCAGTACTTC. Based on the CDR3 plus reference TRBV7-2 and TRBJ2-4, the full variable domain is GAGVSQSPSNKVTEKGKDVELRCDPISGHTALYWYRQSLGQGLEFLIYFQGNSAPDKSGLPSDRFSAERTGGSVSTLTIQRTQQEDSAVYLCASSLAPRNIQYFGAGTRLSVL.

V and J are TRBV6-2 or TRBV6-3 and TRBJ2-7; TRBD1 aligns across 8 bases. Germline-derived CDR1 and CDR2 are MNHEY and SVGEGT. V trimming: 7 bases; J trimming: 7 bases; junction bases outside the gene matches: 6. This CDR3 is 12 amino acids long. This CDR3 reads CASNRRQGEQYF. The CDR3 nucleotides are TGTGCCAGCAATCGACGACAGGGGGAGCAGTACTTC.

About this clonotype itself: A much bigger clone sits one base away, suggesting this may be a read error. The V and J genes are TRBV2 and TRBJ2-5; D might be TRBD1 (6 bases). The J call is in doubt because the DNA end fits TRBJ2-7 better. Germline CDR1 and CDR2: SNHLY and FYNNEI. The CDR3 runs 13 residues. This chain's CDR3 is CASRGDITYEQYF. The DNA for the CDR3 is TGTGCCAGCAGAGGGGACATTACCTACGAGCAGTACTTC.

Worth noting for this clonotype: The germline gene is not matched at one end of the junction; a read error may be the cause. The rearrangement joins TRBV4-3 to TRBJ2-3; TRBD2 aligns across 13 bases. There are 16 residues in the CDR3. CDR1 and CDR2 from the germline V gene are LGHNA and YSLEER. The CDR3 nucleotides are TGCGCCGGCAGCCCAAAGGGACTAGCGGGGCGAGATACGCAGTATTTT. Protein sequence: CAGSPKGLAGRDTQYF.

The rearrangement links TRBV7-2 to TRBJ2-5, with D maybe TRBD1 (5 bases). CDR1 and CDR2 from the germline V gene are SGHTA and FQGNSA. The CDR3 loop spans 14 amino acids. V dropped 2 bases and J dropped 1 base, with 8 bases sitting between them. The CDR3 spells CASSLKGRQETQYF. CDR3 bases: TGTGCCAGCAGCTTAAAGGGGCGCCAAGAGACCCAGTACTTC.

The J gene is TRBJ1-5, the V gene TRBV20-1; no definite D call. This CDR3 is 13 amino acids long. Between the trimmed V and J ends, which lost 3 bases and 4 bases, there was a span of 10 bases. Germline V gene data show CDR1 as DFQATT and CDR2 as SNEGSKA (reference sequence). The CDR3, as DNA: TGCAGTGCTAGTTTGGATCAAAATCAGCCCCAGCATTTT. It encodes CSASLDQNQPQHF.

The J gene is TRBJ2-5, the V gene TRBV20-1; D not certain. Between the trimmed V and J ends, which lost 3 bases and 5 bases, there was a span of 13 bases. Germline V CDR1 and CDR2: DFQATT, SNEGSKA (reference sequence). The CDR3 totals 13 residues. The CDR3 DNA follows: TGCAGTGCTAGCCGGCAGCCCTTTGAGACCCAGTACTTC. Encoded protein: CSASRQPFETQYF.